The 4 T cell receptor beta chains below all came from one sample that was sequenced in a study of blood T cell repertoires in COVID-19. Produced via immunoSEQ multiplex PCR; TCRdb's table is partial and in-frame only. The table shows approximately 46,000 clones, with roughly 85% occurring only once. The sequenced sample was peripheral blood. Source of these receptors: a man aged 55 to 70 with acute or convalescent COVID-19.

This chain connects TRBV10-1 to TRBJ1-1, with 7 bases identical to TRBD1. The CDR3 sequence is 13 residues long. V lost 5 bases, J lost 3 bases, and 3 bases stayed unmatched. The germline CDR1 and CDR2 sequences are WNHNN and SYGVQD (reference sequence). Written as DNA, the CDR3 is TGCGCCAGCAGTAAGGGGGCGGACACTGAAGCTTTCTTT. Translation: CASSKGADTEAFF.

The V and J genes are TRBV19 and TRBJ1-5, with a weak D call TRBD1 (6 bases). Per the germline V gene, CDR1 is LNHDA and CDR2 is SQIVND (reference sequence). The CDR3 loop spans 15 amino acids. The V gene lost 5 bases and the J gene lost 2 bases, with 13 bases spanning the gap. The DNA for the CDR3 is TGTGCCAGTAGTGATCGAGGGGGAGGCAATCAGCCCCAGCATTTT. Protein: CASSDRGGGNQPQHF.

The rearrangement joins TRBV6-5 to TRBJ1-4; 8 bases fit TRBD1. The CDR3 spans 15 residues. Per germline, CDR1 MNHEY and CDR2 SVGAGI. Trimming removed 6 bases from V and 3 bases from J; junction bases left unmatched: 6. For the CDR3, the DNA is TGTGCCAGCAGGGTACACAGGGGGTCTAATGAAAAACTGTTTTTT. Its protein product is CASRVHRGSNEKLFF.

This chain links TRBV18 with TRBJ2-4; 7 bases match TRBD1. Germline V gene lookup returns CDR1 KGHSH and CDR2 LQKENI. The CDR3 sequence is 15 residues long. The V gene end was trimmed by 2 bases and the J gene end by 5 bases; junction bases not matched to a gene: 6. As DNA, the CDR3 is TGTGCCAGCTCACCAGGTGGAACAGGGGAAAACATTCAGTACTTC. It is translated as CASSPGGTGENIQYF.